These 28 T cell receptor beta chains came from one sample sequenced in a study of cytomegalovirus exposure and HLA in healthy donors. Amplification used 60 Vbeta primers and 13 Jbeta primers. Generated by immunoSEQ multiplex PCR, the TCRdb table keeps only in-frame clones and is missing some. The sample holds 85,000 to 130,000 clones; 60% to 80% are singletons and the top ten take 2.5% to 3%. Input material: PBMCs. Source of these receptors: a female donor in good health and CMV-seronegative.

Written as DNA, the CDR3 is TGTGCCAGCAGCTTAGCTAACAACGCGGCCGGAAACACCATATATTTT. Amino acid sequence: CASSLANNAAGNTIYF. V usage is TRBV7-9 and J usage is TRBJ1-3; D gene ambiguous. Trimming pared 0 bases from V and 4 bases from J, leaving 13 bases between. CDR3 length: 16 amino acids. Germline CDR1 and CDR2: SEHNR and FQNEAQ (reference sequence).

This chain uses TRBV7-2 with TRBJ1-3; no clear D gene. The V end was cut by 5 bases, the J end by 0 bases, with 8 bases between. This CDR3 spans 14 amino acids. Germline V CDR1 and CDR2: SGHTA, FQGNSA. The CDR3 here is CASSNTISGNTIYF. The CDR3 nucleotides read TGTGCCAGCAGCAACACGATCTCTGGAAACACCATATATTTT. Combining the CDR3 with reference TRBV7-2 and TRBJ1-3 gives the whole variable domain GAGVSQSPSNKVTEKGKDVELRCDPISGHTALYWYRQSLGQGLEFLIYFQGNSAPDKSGLPSDRFSAERTGGSVSTLTIQRTQQEDSAVYLCASSNTISGNTIYFGEGSWLTVV.

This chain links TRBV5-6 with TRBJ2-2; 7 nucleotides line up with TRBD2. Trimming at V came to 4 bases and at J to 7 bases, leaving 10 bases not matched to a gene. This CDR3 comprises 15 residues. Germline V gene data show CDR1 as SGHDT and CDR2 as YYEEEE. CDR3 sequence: CASSLGGGSSGELFF. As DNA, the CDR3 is TGTGCCAGCAGCCTGGGGGGGGGTAGCAGCGGGGAGCTGTTTTTT.

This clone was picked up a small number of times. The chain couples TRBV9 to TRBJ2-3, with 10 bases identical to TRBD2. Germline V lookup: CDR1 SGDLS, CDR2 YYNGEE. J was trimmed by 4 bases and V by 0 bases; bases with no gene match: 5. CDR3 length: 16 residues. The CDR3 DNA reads TGTGCCAGCAGCGTAGCCAGCGGGAGGGCCGCAGATACGCAGTATTTT. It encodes CASSVASGRAADTQYF. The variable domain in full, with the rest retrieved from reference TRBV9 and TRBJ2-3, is DSGVTQTPKHLITATGQRVTLRCSPRSGDLSVYWYQQSLDQGLQFLIQYYNGEERAKGNILERFSAQQFPDLHSELNLSSLELGDSALYFCASSVASGRAADTQYFGPGTRLTVL.

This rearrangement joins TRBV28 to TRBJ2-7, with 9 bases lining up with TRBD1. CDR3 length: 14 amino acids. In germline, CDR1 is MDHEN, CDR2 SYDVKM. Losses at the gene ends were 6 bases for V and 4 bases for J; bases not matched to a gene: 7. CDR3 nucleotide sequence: TGTGCCAGCAGGCGGACAGGGGTTGGTTACGAGCAGTACTTC. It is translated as CASRRTGVGYEQYF.

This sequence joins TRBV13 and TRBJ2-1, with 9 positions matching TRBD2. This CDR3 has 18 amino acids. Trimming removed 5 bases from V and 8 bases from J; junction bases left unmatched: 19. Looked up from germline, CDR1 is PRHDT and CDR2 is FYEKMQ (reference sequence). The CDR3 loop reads CASSVYAGPREGRHEQFF. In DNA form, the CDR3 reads TGTGCCAGCAGCGTGTATGCGGGTCCGCGGGAGGGCCGCCATGAGCAGTTCTTC.

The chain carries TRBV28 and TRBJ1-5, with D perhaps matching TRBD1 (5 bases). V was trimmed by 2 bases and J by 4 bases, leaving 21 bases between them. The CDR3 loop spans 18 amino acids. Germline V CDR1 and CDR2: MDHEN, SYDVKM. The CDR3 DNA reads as TGTGCCAGCAGTTTACCGTCCGGGGGAAGGTCAGCGAATCAGCCCCAGCATTTT. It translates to CASSLPSGGRSANQPQHF.

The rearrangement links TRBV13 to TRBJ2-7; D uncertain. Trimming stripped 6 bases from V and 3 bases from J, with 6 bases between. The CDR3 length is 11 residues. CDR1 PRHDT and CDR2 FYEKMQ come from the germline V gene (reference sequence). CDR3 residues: CASSTSYEQYF. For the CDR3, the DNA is TGTGCCAGCAGTACAAGCTACGAGCAGTACTTC. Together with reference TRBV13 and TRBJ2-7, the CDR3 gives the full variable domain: AAGVIQSPRHLIKEKRETATLKCYPIPRHDTVYWYQQGPGQDPQFLISFYEKMQSDKGSIPDRFSAQQFSDYHSELNMSSLELGDSALYFCASSTSYEQYFGPGTRLTVT.

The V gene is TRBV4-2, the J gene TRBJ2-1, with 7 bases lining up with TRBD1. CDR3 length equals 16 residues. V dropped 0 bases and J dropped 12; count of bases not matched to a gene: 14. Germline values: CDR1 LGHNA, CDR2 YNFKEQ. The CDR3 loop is CASSQDLAGGMVGQFF. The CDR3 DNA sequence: TGTGCCAGCAGCCAAGATCTAGCAGGGGGTATGGTCGGGCAGTTCTTC.

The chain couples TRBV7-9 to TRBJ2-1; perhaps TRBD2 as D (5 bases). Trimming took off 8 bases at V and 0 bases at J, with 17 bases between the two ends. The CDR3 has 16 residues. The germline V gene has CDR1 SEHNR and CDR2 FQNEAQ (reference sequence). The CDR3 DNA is TGTGCCAGCGGCCTCTACGAAGGGAGCTCCTACAATGAGCAGTTCTTC. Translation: CASGLYEGSSYNEQFF.

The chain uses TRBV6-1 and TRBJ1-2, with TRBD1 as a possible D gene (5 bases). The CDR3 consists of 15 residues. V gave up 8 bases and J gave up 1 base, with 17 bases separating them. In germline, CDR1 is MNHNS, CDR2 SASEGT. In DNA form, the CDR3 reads TGTGCCAGCGGCCTACCCGACAGACTTAACTATGGCTACACCTTC. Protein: CASGLPDRLNYGYTF.

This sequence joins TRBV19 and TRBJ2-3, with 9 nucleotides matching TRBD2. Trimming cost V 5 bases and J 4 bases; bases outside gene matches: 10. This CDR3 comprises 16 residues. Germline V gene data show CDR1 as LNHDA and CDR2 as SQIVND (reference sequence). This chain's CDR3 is CASSAFSGSIADTQYF. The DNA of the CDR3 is TGTGCCAGTAGTGCCTTTAGCGGGAGTATAGCAGATACGCAGTATTTT.

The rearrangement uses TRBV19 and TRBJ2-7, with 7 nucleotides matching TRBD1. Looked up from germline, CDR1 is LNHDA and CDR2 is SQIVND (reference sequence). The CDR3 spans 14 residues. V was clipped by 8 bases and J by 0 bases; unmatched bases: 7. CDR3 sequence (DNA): TGTGCCAGTTCTGGACAGGCTTCCTCCTACGAGCAGTACTTC. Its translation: CASSGQASSYEQYF.

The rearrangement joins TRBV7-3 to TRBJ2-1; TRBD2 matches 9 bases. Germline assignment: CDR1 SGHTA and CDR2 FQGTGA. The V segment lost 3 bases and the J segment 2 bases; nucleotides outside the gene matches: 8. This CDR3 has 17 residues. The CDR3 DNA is TGTGCCAGCAGCTTGATGCCTGCTAGCGGGACCTACAATGAGCAGTTCTTC. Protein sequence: CASSLMPASGTYNEQFF.

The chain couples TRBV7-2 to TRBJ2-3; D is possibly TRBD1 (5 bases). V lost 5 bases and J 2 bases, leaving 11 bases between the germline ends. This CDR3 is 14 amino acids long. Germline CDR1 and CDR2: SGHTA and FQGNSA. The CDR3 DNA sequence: TGTGCCAGCAGCGTCGACAGTTACACAGATACGCAGTATTTT. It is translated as CASSVDSYTDTQYF.

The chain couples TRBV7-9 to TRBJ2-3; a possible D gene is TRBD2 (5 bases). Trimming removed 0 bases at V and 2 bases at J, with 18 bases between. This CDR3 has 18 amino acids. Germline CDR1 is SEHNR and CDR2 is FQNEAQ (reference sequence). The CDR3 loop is CASSLAVGAETATDTQYF. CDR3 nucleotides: TGTGCCAGCAGCTTAGCCGTGGGAGCGGAGACGGCCACAGATACGCAGTATTTT.

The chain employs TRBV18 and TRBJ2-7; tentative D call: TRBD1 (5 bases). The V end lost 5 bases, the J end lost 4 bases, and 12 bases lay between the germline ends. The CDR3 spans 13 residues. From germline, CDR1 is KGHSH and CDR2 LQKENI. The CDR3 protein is CASSTRQTYEQYF. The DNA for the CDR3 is TGTGCCAGCTCAACCCGACAGACTTACGAGCAGTACTTC.

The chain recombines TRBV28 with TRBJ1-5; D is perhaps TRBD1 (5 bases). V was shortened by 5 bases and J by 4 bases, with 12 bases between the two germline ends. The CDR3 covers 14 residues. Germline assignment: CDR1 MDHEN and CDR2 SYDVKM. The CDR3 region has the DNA TGTGCCAGCAGTCCCGGACACTTTAATCAGCCCCAGCATTTT. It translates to CASSPGHFNQPQHF.

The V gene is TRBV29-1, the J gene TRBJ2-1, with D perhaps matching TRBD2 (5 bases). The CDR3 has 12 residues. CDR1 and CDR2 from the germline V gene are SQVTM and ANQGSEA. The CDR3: CSLARSNNEQFF. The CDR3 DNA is TGCAGTCTAGCAAGGTCCAACAATGAGCAGTTCTTC.

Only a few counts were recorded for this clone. Here the CDR3 reads CASSAFTGTSSEQFF. CDR3 nucleotides: TGTGCCAGTTCGGCCTTCACCGGGACTAGCAGTGAGCAGTTCTTC. The chain uses TRBV19 and TRBJ2-1; the match to TRBD2 covers 9 bases. This CDR3 region has 15 residues. V gave up 8 bases and J gave up 9 bases; unmatched junction bases: 14. Germline assignment: CDR1 LNHDA and CDR2 SQIVND (reference sequence).

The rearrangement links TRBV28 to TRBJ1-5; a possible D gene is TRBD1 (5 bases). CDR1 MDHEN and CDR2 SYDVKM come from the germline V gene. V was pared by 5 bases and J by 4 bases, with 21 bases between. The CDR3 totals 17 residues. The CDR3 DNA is TGTGCCAGCAGTCGAGGCCCCACAGGAGTAGGAAATCAGCCCCAGCATTTT. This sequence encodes CASSRGPTGVGNQPQHF.

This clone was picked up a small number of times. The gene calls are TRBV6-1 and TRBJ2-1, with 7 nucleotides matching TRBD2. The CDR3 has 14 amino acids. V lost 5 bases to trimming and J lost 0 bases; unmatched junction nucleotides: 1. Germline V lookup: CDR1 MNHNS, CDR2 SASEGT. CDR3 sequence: CASSRTSSYNEQFF. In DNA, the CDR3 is TGTGCCAGCAGTCGGACTAGCTCCTACAATGAGCAGTTCTTC.

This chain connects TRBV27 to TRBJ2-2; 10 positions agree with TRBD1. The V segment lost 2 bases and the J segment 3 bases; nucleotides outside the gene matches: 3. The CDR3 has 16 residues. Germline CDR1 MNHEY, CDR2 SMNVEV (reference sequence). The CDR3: CASSLRGQGHTGELFF. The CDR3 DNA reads TGTGCCAGCAGTTTACGGGGACAGGGGCACACCGGGGAGCTGTTTTTT.

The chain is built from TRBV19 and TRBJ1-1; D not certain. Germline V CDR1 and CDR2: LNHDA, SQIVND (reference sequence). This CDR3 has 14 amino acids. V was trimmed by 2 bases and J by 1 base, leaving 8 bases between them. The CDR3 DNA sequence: TGTGCCAGTAGTATAAGCAGGTCGAACACTGAAGCTTTCTTT. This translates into CASSISRSNTEAFF. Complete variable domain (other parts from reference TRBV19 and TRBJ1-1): DGGITQSPKYLFRKEGQNVTLSCEQNLNHDAMYWYRQDPGQGLRLIYYSQIVNDFQKGDIAEGYSVSREKKESFPLTVTSAQKNPTAFYLCASSISRSNTEAFFGQGTRLTVV.

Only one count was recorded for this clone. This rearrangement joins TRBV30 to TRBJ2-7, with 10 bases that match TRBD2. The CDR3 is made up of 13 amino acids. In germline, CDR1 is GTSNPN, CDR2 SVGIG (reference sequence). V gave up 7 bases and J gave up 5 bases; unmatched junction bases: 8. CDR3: CASRLAGVNEQYF. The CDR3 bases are TGTGCCTCCCGCCTAGCGGGAGTGAACGAGCAGTACTTC. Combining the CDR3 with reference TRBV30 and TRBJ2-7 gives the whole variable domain SQTIHQWPATLVQPVGSPLSLECTVEGTSNPNLYWYRQAAGRGLQLLFYSVGIGQISSEVPQNLSASRPQDRQFILSSKKLLLSDSGFYLCASRLAGVNEQYFGPGTRLTVT.

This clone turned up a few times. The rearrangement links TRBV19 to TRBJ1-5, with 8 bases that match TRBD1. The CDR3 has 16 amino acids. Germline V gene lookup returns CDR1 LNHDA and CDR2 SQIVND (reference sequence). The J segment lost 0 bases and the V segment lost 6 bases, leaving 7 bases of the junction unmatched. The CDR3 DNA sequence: TGTGCCAGTAGCACCGGGACAGGCTCTAGCAATCAGCCCCAGCATTTT. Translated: CASSTGTGSSNQPQHF.

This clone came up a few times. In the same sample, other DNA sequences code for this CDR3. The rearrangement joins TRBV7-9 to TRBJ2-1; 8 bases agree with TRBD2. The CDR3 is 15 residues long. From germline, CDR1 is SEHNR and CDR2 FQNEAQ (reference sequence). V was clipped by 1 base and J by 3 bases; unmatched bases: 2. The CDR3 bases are TGTGCCAGCAGCTTAGAAGCGGGAGTCTACAATGAGCAGTTCTTC. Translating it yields CASSLEAGVYNEQFF.

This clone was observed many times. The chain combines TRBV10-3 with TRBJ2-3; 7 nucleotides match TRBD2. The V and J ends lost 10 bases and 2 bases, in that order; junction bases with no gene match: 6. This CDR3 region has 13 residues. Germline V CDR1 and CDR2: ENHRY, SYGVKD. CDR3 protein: CATLADPTDTQYF. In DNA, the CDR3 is TGTGCCACCCTAGCGGACCCCACAGATACGCAGTATTTT.